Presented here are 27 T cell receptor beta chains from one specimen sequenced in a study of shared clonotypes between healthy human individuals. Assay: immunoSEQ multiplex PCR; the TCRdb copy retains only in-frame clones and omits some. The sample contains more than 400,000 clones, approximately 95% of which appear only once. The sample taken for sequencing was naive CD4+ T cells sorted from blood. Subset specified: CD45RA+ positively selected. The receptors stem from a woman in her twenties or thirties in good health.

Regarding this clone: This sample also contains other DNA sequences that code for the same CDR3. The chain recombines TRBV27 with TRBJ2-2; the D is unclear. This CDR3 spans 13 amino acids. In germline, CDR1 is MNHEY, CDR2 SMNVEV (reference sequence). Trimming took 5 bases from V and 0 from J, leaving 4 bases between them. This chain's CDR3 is CASSRTNTGELFF. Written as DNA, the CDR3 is TGTGCCAGCAGTCGGACGAACACCGGGGAGCTGTTTTTT.

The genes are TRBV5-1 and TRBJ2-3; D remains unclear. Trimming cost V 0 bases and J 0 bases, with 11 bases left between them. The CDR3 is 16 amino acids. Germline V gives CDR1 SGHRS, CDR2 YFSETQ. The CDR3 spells CASSLVNGPSTDTQYF. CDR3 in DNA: TGCGCCAGCAGCTTGGTGAACGGTCCTAGCACAGATACGCAGTATTTT.

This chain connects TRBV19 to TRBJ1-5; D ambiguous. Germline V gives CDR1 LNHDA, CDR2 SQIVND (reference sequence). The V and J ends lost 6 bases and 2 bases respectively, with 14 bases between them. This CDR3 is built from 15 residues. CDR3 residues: CASSPRTDGNQPQHF. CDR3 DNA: TGTGCCAGTAGCCCTCGGACGGATGGCAATCAGCCCCAGCATTTT.

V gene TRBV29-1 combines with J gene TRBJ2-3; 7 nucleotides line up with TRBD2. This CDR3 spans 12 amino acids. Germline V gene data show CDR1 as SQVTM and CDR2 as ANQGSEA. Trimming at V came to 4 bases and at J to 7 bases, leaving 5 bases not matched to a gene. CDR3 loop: CSVGGSGNTQYF. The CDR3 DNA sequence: TGCAGCGTTGGCGGGAGTGGGAATACGCAGTATTTT.

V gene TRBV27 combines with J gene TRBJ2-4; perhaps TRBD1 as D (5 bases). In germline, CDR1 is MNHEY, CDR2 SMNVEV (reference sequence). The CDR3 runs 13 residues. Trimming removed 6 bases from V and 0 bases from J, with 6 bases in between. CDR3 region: CASSRVAKNIQYF. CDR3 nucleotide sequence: TGTGCCAGCAGCAGGGTAGCCAAAAACATTCAGTACTTC.

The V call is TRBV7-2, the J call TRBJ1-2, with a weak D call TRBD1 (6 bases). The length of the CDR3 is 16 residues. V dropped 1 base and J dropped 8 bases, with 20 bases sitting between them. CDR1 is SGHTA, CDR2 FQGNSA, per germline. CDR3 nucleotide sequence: TGTGCCAGCAGCTTAGATCTACGGTCTGGGGGCGCCGGCTACACCTTC. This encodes CASSLDLRSGGAGYTF. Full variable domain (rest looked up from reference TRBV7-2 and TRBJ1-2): GAGVSQSPSNKVTEKGKDVELRCDPISGHTALYWYRQSLGQGLEFLIYFQGNSAPDKSGLPSDRFSAERTGGSVSTLTIQRTQQEDSAVYLCASSLDLRSGGAGYTFGSGTRLTVV.

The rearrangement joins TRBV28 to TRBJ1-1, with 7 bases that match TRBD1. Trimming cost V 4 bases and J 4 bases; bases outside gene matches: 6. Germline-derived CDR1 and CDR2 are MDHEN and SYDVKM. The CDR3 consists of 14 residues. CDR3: CASSSPAGGTEAFF. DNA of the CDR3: TGTGCCAGCAGTTCCCCCGCAGGGGGCACTGAAGCTTTCTTT.

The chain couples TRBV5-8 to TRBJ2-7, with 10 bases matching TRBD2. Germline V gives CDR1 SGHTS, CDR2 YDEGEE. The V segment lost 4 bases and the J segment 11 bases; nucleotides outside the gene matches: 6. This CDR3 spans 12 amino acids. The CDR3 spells CASSVTSGMEYF. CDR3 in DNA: TGTGCCAGCAGCGTCACTAGCGGGATGGAGTACTTC.

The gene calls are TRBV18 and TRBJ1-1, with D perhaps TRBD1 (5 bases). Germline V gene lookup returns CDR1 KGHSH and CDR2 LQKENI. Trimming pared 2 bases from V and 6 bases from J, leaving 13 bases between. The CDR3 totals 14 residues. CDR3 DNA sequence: TGTGCCAGCTCACCAGGAGGGAGGGACCCTGAAGCTTTCTTT. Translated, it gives CASSPGGRDPEAFF.

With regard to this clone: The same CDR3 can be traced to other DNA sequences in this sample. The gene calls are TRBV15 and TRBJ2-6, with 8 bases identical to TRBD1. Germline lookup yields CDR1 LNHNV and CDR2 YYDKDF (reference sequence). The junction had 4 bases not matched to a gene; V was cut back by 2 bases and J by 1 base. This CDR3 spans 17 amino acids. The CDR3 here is CATSRRNRGSGANVLTF. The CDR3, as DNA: TGTGCCACCAGCAGACGCAACAGGGGGTCTGGGGCCAACGTCCTGACTTTC.

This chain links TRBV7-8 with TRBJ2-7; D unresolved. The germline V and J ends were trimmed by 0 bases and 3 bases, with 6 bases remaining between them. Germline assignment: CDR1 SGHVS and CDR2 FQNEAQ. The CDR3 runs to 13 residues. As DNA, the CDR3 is TGTGCCAGCAGCTTAGCATGGGGCTACGAGCAGTACTTC. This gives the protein CASSLAWGYEQYF. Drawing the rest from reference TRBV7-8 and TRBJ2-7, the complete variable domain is GAGVSQSPRYKVAKRGQDVALRCDPISGHVSLFWYQQALGQGPEFLTYFQNEAQLDKSGLPSDRFFAERPEGSVSTLKIQRTQQEDSAVYLCASSLAWGYEQYFGPGTRLTVT.

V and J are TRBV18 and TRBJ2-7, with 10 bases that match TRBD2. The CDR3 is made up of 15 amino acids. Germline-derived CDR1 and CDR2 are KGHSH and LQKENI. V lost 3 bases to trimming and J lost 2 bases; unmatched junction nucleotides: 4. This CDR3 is CASSPWTSGTYEQYF. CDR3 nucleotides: TGTGCCAGCTCACCCTGGACTAGCGGAACCTACGAGCAGTACTTC.

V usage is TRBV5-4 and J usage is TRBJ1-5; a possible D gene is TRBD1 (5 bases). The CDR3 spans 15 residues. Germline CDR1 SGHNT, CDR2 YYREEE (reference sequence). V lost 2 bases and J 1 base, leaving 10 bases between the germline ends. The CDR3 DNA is TGTGCCAGCAGCTTCCACGGGGCGAGCAATCAGCCCCAGCATTTT. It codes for CASSFHGASNQPQHF.

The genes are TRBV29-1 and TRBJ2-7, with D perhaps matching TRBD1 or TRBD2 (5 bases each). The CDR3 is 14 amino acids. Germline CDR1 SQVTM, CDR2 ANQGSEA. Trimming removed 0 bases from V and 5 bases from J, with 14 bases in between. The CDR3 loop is CSVEDRGPLDEQYF. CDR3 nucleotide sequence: TGCAGCGTTGAAGATAGGGGACCACTGGACGAGCAGTACTTC.

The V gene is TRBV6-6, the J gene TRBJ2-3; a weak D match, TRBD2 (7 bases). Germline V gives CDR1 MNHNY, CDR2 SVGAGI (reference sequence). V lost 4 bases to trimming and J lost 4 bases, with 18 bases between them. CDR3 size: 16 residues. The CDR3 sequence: CASSWEGGAGADTQYF. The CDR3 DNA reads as TGTGCCAGCAGTTGGGAAGGGGGGGCCGGTGCAGATACGCAGTATTTT.

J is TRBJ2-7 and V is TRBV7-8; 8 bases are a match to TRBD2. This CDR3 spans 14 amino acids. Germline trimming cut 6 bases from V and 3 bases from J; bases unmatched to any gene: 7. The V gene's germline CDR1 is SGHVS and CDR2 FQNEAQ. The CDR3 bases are TGTGCCAGCAGTTTTTCCAGCGGGAGCTACGAGCAGTACTTC. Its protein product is CASSFSSGSYEQYF.

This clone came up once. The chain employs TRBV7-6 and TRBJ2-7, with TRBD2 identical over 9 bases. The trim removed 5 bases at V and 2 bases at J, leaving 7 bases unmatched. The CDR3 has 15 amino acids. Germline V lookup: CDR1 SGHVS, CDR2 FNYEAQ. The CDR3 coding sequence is TGTGCCAGCAGCATGACTAGCGGAGGGGCCTACGAGCAGTACTTC. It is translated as CASSMTSGGAYEQYF. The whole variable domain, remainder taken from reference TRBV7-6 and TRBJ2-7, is GAGVSQSPRYKVTKRGQDVALRCDPISGHVSLYWYRQALGQGPEFLTYFNYEAQQDKSGLPNDRFSAERPEGSISTLTIQRTEQRDSAMYRCASSMTSGGAYEQYFGPGTRLTVT.

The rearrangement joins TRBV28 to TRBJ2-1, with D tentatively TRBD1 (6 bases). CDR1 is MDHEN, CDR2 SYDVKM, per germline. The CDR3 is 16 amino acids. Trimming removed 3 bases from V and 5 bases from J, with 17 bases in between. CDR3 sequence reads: CASSFAIGTSNNEQFF. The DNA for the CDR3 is TGTGCCAGCAGTTTTGCAATCGGGACAAGTAACAATGAGCAGTTCTTC.

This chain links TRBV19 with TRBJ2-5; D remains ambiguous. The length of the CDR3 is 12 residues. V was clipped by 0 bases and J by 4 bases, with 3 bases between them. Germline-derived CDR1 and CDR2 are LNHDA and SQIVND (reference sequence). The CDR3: CASSIDRETQYF. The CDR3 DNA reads TGTGCCAGTAGTATAGATCGAGAGACCCAGTACTTC.

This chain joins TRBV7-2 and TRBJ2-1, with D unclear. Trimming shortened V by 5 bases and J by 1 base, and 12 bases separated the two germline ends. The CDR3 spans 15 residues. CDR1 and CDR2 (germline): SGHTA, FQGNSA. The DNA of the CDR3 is TGTGCCAGCAGCCCATCTAGTTGGTCCTACAATGAGCAGTTCTTC. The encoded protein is CASSPSSWSYNEQFF. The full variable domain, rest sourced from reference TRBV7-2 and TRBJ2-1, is GAGVSQSPSNKVTEKGKDVELRCDPISGHTALYWYRQSLGQGLEFLIYFQGNSAPDKSGLPSDRFSAERTGGSVSTLTIQRTQQEDSAVYLCASSPSSWSYNEQFFGPGTRLTVL.

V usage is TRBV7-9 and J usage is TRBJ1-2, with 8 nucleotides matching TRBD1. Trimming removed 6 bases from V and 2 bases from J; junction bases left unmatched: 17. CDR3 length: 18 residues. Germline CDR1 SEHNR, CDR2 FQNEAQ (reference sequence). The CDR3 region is CASSFGTGKSQLNYGYTF. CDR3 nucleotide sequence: TGTGCCAGCAGTTTCGGGACAGGAAAATCACAGCTCAACTATGGCTACACCTTC.

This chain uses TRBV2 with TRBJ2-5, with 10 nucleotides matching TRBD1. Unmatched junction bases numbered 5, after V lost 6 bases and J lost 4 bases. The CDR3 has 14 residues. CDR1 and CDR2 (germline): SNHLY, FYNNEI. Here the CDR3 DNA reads TGTGCCAGCAGGACAGGGGGCGGGAGAGAGACCCAGTACTTC. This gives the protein CASRTGGGRETQYF.

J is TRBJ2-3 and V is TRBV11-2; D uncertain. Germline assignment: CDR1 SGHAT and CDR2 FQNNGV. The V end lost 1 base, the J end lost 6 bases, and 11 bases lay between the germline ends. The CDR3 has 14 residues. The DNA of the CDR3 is TGTGCCAGCAGCTTAGGACACGCGGTGGATACGCAGTATTTT. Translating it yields CASSLGHAVDTQYF.

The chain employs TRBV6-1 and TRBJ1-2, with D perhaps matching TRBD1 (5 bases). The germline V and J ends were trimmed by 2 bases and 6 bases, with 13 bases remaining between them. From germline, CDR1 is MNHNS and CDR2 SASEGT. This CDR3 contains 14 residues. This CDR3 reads CASSESGDLHGYTF. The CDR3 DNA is TGTGCCAGCAGTGAATCTGGGGACCTGCATGGCTACACCTTC.

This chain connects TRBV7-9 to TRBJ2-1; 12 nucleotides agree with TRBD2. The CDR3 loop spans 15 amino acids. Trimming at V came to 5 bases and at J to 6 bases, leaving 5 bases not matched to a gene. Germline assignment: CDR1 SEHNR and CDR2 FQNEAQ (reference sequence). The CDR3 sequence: CASSPSGRAANEQFF. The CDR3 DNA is TGTGCCAGCAGCCCTAGCGGGAGGGCCGCCAATGAGCAGTTCTTC.

The DNA for the CDR3 is TGTGCCAGTAGCTATCTAGACGGTTCCTACGAGCAGTACTTC. Its protein product is CASSYLDGSYEQYF. The rearrangement links TRBV19 to TRBJ2-7; no clear D gene. CDR1 and CDR2 from the germline V gene are LNHDA and SQIVND (reference sequence). This CDR3 has 14 residues. V lost 6 bases, J lost 1 base, and 13 bases lay in between. The full variable domain, in which reference TRBV19 and TRBJ2-7 provide the parts outside the CDR3, is DGGITQSPKYLFRKEGQNVTLSCEQNLNHDAMYWYRQDPGQGLRLIYYSQIVNDFQKGDIAEGYSVSREKKESFPLTVTSAQKNPTAFYLCASSYLDGSYEQYFGPGTRLTVT.

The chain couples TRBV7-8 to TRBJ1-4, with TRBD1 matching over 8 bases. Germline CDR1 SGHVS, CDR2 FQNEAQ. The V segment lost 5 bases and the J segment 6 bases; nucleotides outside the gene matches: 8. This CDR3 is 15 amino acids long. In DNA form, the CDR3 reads TGTGCCAGCAGCCCACAGGGGGGTATGGATGAAAAACTGTTTTTT. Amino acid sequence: CASSPQGGMDEKLFF.